This passage covers 15 T cell receptor beta chains from one sample sequenced in a study of cytomegalovirus exposure and HLA in healthy donors. The table came from immunoSEQ multiplex PCR; TCRdb's copy has only in-frame clones and leaves some out. The table shows 180,000 or so clones, with more than 65% occurring only once. Sequences were obtained from PBMCs. These TCRs come from a woman in her twenties or thirties in good health and CMV-seropositive.

The genes are TRBV29-1 and TRBJ1-2; the D gene is possibly TRBD1 (5 bases). Trimming stripped 3 bases from V and 4 bases from J, with 9 bases between. This CDR3 is 12 amino acids long. Looked up from germline, CDR1 is SQVTM and CDR2 is ANQGSEA. CDR3 DNA sequence: TGCAGCGTTGATGGGGGAGGCTATGGCTACACCTTC. The encoded protein is CSVDGGGYGYTF. Complete variable domain (other parts from reference TRBV29-1 and TRBJ1-2): SAVISQKPSRDICQRGTSLTIQCQVDSQVTMMFWYRQQPGQSLTLIATANQGSEATYESGFVIDKFPISRPNLTFSTLTVSNMSPEDSSIYLCSVDGGGYGYTFGSGTRLTVV.

The rearrangement uses TRBV5-1 and TRBJ1-2; 9 nucleotides agree with TRBD1. V was clipped by 4 bases and J by 7 bases; unmatched bases: 8. The CDR3 contains 14 residues. Germline V gene sequence: CDR1 SGHRS, CDR2 YFSETQ. CDR3 sequence: CASSVPTGGGGYTF. The CDR3 region has the DNA TGCGCCAGCAGCGTACCTACAGGGGGCGGTGGCTACACCTTC. Full variable domain (rest looked up from reference TRBV5-1 and TRBJ1-2): KAGVTQTPRYLIKTRGQQVTLSCSPISGHRSVSWYQQTPGQGLQFLFEYFSETQRNKGNFPGRFSGRQFSNSRSEMNVSTLELGDSALYLCASSVPTGGGGYTFGSGTRLTVV.

This sequence joins TRBV25-1 and TRBJ2-5, with 12 positions matching TRBD2. Trimming at V came to 4 bases and at J to 4 bases, leaving 1 base not matched to a gene. From germline, CDR1 is MGHDK and CDR2 SYGVNS. The CDR3 consists of 14 residues. Here the CDR3 DNA reads TGTGCCAGCAGTGGACTAGCGGGAGTAGAGACCCAGTACTTC. Protein: CASSGLAGVETQYF.

Only a few counts were recorded for this clone. CDR3 region: CASSDRDRGYNYGYTF. For the CDR3, the DNA is TGTGCCAGCAGTGACCGGGACAGGGGTTATAACTATGGCTACACCTTC. The V gene is TRBV2, the J gene TRBJ1-2; 10 nucleotides align to TRBD1. Trimming took 3 bases from V and 1 from J; bases not matched to a gene: 5. There are 16 residues in the CDR3. Looked up from germline, CDR1 is SNHLY and CDR2 is FYNNEI. Together with reference TRBV2 and TRBJ1-2, the CDR3 gives the full variable domain: EPEVTQTPSHQVTQMGQEVILRCVPISNHLYFYWYRQILGQKVEFLVSFYNNEISEKSEIFDDQFSVERPDGSNFTLKIRSTKLEDSAMYFCASSDRDRGYNYGYTFGSGTRLTVV.

The DNA of the CDR3 is TGTGCCAGCAGTTACTCGACTAGCGGGACCGGGGAGCTGTTTTTT. As protein: CASSYSTSGTGELFF. The chain uses TRBV6-5 and TRBJ2-2, with 10 bases that match TRBD2. Germline assignment: CDR1 MNHEY and CDR2 SVGAGI. This CDR3 spans 15 amino acids. Germline trimming cut 0 bases from V and 5 bases from J; bases unmatched to any gene: 0.

The genes are TRBV9 and TRBJ2-7; TRBD2 is a possible D gene (6 bases). The CDR3 totals 14 residues. Trimming pared 1 base from V and 6 bases from J, leaving 14 bases between. CDR1 SGDLS and CDR2 YYNGEE come from the germline V gene. CDR3 sequence reads: CASSVSPGVAEQYF. The CDR3 nucleotides read TGTGCCAGCAGCGTATCACCGGGAGTGGCCGAGCAGTACTTC.

This chain connects TRBV5-4 to TRBJ1-2; 8 bases match TRBD1. This CDR3 has 15 amino acids. The germline gives CDR1 SGHNT, CDR2 YYREEE (reference sequence). V dropped 0 bases and J dropped 4; count of bases not matched to a gene: 5. The chain's CDR3 is CASSLAGGLGYGYTF. As DNA, the CDR3 is TGTGCCAGCAGCTTGGCAGGGGGCCTAGGCTATGGCTACACCTTC.

The gene calls are TRBV2 and TRBJ2-1; D not resolved. CDR3 length: 13 amino acids. Germline loops: CDR1 SNHLY, CDR2 FYNNEI. The V end lost 7 bases, the J end lost 6 bases, and 13 bases lay between the germline ends. This CDR3 is CASTNPNSNEQFF. In nucleotides, the CDR3 is TGTGCCAGCACCAACCCCAATAGCAATGAGCAGTTCTTC.

A single count supports this clone. The chain combines TRBV19 with TRBJ1-1, with D uncertain. The V and J ends lost 2 bases and 4 bases respectively, with 8 bases between them. The CDR3 consists of 13 residues. Germline V CDR1 and CDR2: LNHDA, SQIVND (reference sequence). The DNA of the CDR3 is TGTGCCAGTAGTATACCGGGGTTCACTGAAGCTTTCTTT. This encodes CASSIPGFTEAFF.

This sequence joins TRBV2 and TRBJ2-3; the D gene is possibly TRBD2 (6 bases). CDR3 length: 14 residues. The V gene lost 5 bases and the J gene lost 2 bases, with 11 bases spanning the gap. Germline CDR1 reads SNHLY; CDR2 reads FYNNEI. CDR3: CASSNGGITDTQYF. The CDR3 nucleotides are TGTGCCAGCAGTAATGGGGGGATCACAGATACGCAGTATTTT.

The chain is built from TRBV10-3 and TRBJ2-3; a possible D gene is TRBD1 (6 bases). The CDR3 has 15 amino acids. Germline V CDR1 and CDR2: ENHRY, SYGVKD. V was clipped by 3 bases and J by 3 bases, with 13 bases between them. DNA for the CDR3: TGTGCCATCAGTGACACGGACAGATTAACAGATACGCAGTATTTT. Residues: CAISDTDRLTDTQYF.

The chain joins TRBV5-1 to TRBJ1-1; D gene uncertain. The V and J ends lost 2 bases and 1 base respectively, with 9 bases between them. CDR1 and CDR2 (germline): SGHRS, YFSETQ. The CDR3 is 14 amino acids. Here the CDR3 reads CASSFSSTNTEAFF. CDR3 DNA: TGCGCCAGCAGCTTTAGCAGCACGAACACTGAAGCTTTCTTT.

The chain couples TRBV5-1 to TRBJ2-7; 7 bases match TRBD1. Trimming removed 4 bases from V and 3 bases from J; junction bases left unmatched: 19. The length of the CDR3 is 18 residues. Germline loops: CDR1 SGHRS, CDR2 YFSETQ. In DNA, the CDR3 is TGCGCCAGCAGCGCTTATCCAACCGGGACAGTGGGGAGCTACGAGCAGTACTTC. This sequence encodes CASSAYPTGTVGSYEQYF.

This clone appeared a few times. This chain uses TRBV2 with TRBJ2-7; 11 bases are shared with TRBD2. This CDR3 is built from 14 residues. V gave up 7 bases and J gave up 4 bases; unmatched junction bases: 6. Germline V gene data show CDR1 as SNHLY and CDR2 as FYNNEI. The CDR3, as DNA: TGTGCCAGCATAATAGCGGGAGGGCCTTACGAGCAGTACTTC. Its protein product is CASIIAGGPYEQYF.

The rearrangement uses TRBV11-3 and TRBJ2-7; TRBD2 might be the D (6 bases). The V end lost 5 bases, the J end lost 2 bases, and 16 bases lay between the germline ends. There are 15 residues in the CDR3. CDR1 is SGHNT, CDR2 YENEEA, per germline. The CDR3 DNA is TGTGCCAGCAGCCCTGGAGGGAGTAGGGCCTACGAGCAGTACTTC. It is translated as CASSPGGSRAYEQYF.